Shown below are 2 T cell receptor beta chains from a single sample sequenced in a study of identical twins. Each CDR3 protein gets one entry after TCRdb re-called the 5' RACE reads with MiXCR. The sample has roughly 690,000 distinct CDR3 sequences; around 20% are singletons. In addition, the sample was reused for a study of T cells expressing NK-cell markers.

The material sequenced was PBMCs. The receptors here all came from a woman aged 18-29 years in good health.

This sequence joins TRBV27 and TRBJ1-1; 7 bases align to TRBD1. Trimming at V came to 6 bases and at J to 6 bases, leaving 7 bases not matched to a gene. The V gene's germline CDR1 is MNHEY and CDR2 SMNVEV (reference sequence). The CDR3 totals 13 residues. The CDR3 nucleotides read TGTGCCAGCAGCCCCGACAGGGTGGCTGAAGCTTTCTTT. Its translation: CASSPDRVAEAFF.

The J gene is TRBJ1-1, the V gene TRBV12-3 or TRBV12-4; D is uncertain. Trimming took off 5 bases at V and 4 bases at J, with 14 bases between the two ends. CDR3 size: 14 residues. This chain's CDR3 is CASSPRPDGTEAFF. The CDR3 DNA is TGTGCCAGCAGTCCCCGACCGGACGGCACTGAAGCTTTCTTT.